This is a list of T cell receptor beta chains from one sample in a study of OX40 agonist ivuxolimab in advanced cancers. Libraries were prepared by immunoSEQ multiplex PCR; TCRdb keeps only in-frame clonotypes and omits some of them. The sample records over 80,000 clones, 80% to 90% being singletons. The sample here was CD4+ or CD8+ T cells sorted from blood, taken in a trial of the OX40 agonist ivuxolimab. The receptors come from an adult with an advanced solid tumor such as melanoma, head and neck, liver or kidney cancer. The CDR3 runs from the conserved cysteine through the conserved F or W. The D gene is left open where the match is weak. Clone size is not always given. Where it is, it says once, few, many or a class for expanded clones.

TRBV6-5	NA	NA	TRBJ2-5	CASRGSWAGETQYF	TGTGCCAGCAGAGGCTCTTGGGCGGGTGAGACCCAGTACTTC
TRBV4-2	TRBD2	NA	TRBJ2-7	CASSQERLAGVHF	TGTGCCAGCAGCCAGGAAAGACTAGCGGGAGTGCACTTC
TRBV5-6	NA	NA	TRBJ2-1	CASSLDRFYNEQFF	TGTGCCAGCAGCCTAGACAGGTTCTACAATGAGCAGTTCTTC
TRBV7-2	NA	NA	TRBJ1-5	CASSSGAAAQHF	TGTGCCAGCAGCTCGGGGGCGGCAGCGCAGCATTTT
TRBV6-5	TRBD1	once	TRBJ1-4	CASSRGGTGSEKLFF	TGTGCCAGCAGTCGAGGCGGGACAGGGAGTGAAAAACTGTTTTTT
TRBV13	NA	NA	TRBJ2-7	CASSFDEDEQYF	TGTGCCAGCAGCTTCGATGAGGACGAGCAGTACTTC
TRBV20-1	NA	NA	TRBJ2-7	CSARGVYEQYF	TGCAGTGCTAGAGGAGTCTACGAGCAGTACTTC
TRBV4-2	TRBD1	NA	TRBJ2-5	CASSQGQGVRGEETQYF	TGTGCCAGCAGCCAGGGACAGGGCGTTCGAGGGGAAGAGACCCAGTACTTC
TRBV7-6	TRBD1	few	TRBJ1-1	CASSPGGKSEAFF	TGTGCCAGCAGCCCAGGGGGCAAATCTGAAGCTTTCTTT
TRBV28	NA	NA	TRBJ2-1	CASSRGDSLYNEQFF	TGTGCCAGCAGCAGGGGGGACAGCTTATACAATGAGCAGTTCTTC
TRBV6-6	NA	NA	TRBJ1-5	CASSYAAGWTHF	TGTGCCAGCAGTTACGCGGCAGGGTGGACGCATTTT
TRBV5-6	NA	few	TRBJ2-7	CASSFGQTYEQYF	TGTGCCAGCAGCTTCGGGCAGACCTACGAGCAGTACTTC
TRBV5-6	NA	NA	TRBJ2-1	CASSRGLRGAEQFF	TGTGCCAGCAGCCGGGGACTTCGTGGAGCTGAGCAGTTCTTC
TRBV23-1	TRBD1	once	TRBJ1-1	CASSRDRGEFRAFF	TGCGCCAGCAGTCGCGACAGGGGAGAGTTCCGGGCTTTCTTT
TRBV7-2	NA	NA	TRBJ1-2	CASYDYGYTF	TGTGCCAGCTACGACTATGGCTACACCTTC
TRBV29-1	NA	NA	TRBJ2-1	CSVEDLPGLSSYNEQFF	TGCAGCGTTGAAGATCTTCCAGGACTAAGCTCCTACAATGAGCAGTTCTTC
TRBV18	NA	NA	TRBJ2-3	CASTWRDGTDTQYF	TGTGCCAGCACCTGGCGGGACGGGACAGATACGCAGTATTTT
TRBV11-2	NA	NA	TRBJ1-2	CASSLDQHSYGYTF	TGTGCCAGCAGCTTAGATCAACATTCCTATGGCTACACCTTC
TRBV19	NA	NA	TRBJ1-4	CASSPLDQKLFF	TGTGCCAGTAGTCCGTTGGACCAAAAACTGTTTTTT
TRBV7-2	TRBD1	NA	TRBJ2-7	CASMQGASYEQYF	TGTGCCAGCATGCAGGGGGCTTCCTACGAGCAGTACTTC
TRBV13	NA	NA	TRBJ2-5	CASSLEKGKREQYF	TGTGCCAGCAGCTTAGAAAAGGGGAAGAGGGAGCAGTACTTC